This T cell receptor beta chain originates from a study of CD8 T cells in ankylosing spondylitis. General observations from the study: Ankylosing spondylitis blood seemed to carry a telltale TCR beta motif made of several highly homologous variants. Researchers reportedly found disease-linked clones significantly enriched in matched ankylosing spondylitis synovial fluid. Both synovial fluid and blood in reactive arthritis had previously been reported to carry some motif variants. Within peripheral blood, clones linked to disease were CD8+ and relatively rare.

Germline V gives CDR1 DFQATT, CDR2 SNEGSKA (reference sequence). This CDR3 spans 14 amino acids. Each TCR beta library was made by quantitative 5'-RACE that incorporated molecular barcodes. MiXCR, applied by TCRdb to the 5' RACE reads, yields one record per CDR3 protein. The table records about 800,000 distinct CDR3 sequences, 12% of them present only once. A remark on this clonotype: As yet, its antigen is unknown. One end of the junction is discordant with germline, which a read error may explain.

This sequence originates from a male donor with ankylosing spondylitis. The chain employs TRBV20-1 and TRBJ2-1, with 11 bases matching TRBD2. Sequencing was done on a sample of blood, either unsorted or a sorted T cell fraction (not recorded which). The CDR3 region has the DNA TGCAGGGCCTGGGGACTAGCGGTCTACAGTGAGCAGTTCTTC. Residues: CRAWGLAVYSEQFF.